Below, 15 T cell receptor delta chains from the same sample are listed, as sequenced in a study of delta chains in infants with herpesvirus infections. PBMC RNA was reverse transcribed using gamma-chain- and delta-chain-specific primers. TCRdb reprocessed the RT-PCR reads through CATT. The data contain approximately 1,500 delta-chain clones, roughly a third of them seen just once; the ten biggest clones take up 20%. This sample comprised peripheral blood, obtained at time point 1 of longitudinal follow-up. The receptors were gathered from a human donor who was a Ugandan infant, either HIV-exposed or HIV-unexposed (not recorded which).

This clone is labeled as large. The chain joins TRDV1 to TRDJ1; unclear D gene. CDR3 length equals 19 residues. CDR1 is TSWWSYY, CDR2 QGS, per germline. Trimming took 2 bases from V and 0 from J, leaving 22 bases between them. The CDR3 DNA sequence: TGTGCTCTTGGGGAAGCTCTAAAAAGGGTAGCCCTGTACACCGATAAACTCATCTTT. It translates to CALGEALKRVALYTDKLIF.

By share, this clone counts as medium-sized. The sample holds other DNA sequences that translate to the same CDR3. J is TRDJ2 and V is TRDV2; 7 nucleotides align to TRDD3. The CDR3 loop spans 13 amino acids. Germline CDR1 reads GEAIGNYY; CDR2 reads EKD. The junction had 0 bases not matched to a gene; V was cut back by 1 base and J by 5 bases. CDR3 in DNA: TGTGCCTGTGACACGGGGGATACAGCACAACTCTTCTTT. This encodes CACDTGDTAQLFF.

In regard to this clone: One junction end does not reproduce the germline sequence, and a read error may be involved. J is TRDJ3 and V is TRDV2, with D tentatively TRDD3 (6 bases). CDR3 size: 16 residues. The germline V gene encodes CDR1 GEAIGNYY and CDR2 EKD. CDR3: CACDWGLSWDARRMFF. The CDR3, as DNA: TGTGCCTGTGACTGGGGGCTCTCCTGGGACGCCCGACGGATGTTTTTC.

CDR3 loop: CACDTGADTDKLIF. CDR3 nucleotides: TGTGCCTGTGACACCGGGGCCGACACCGATAAACTCATCTTT. V is TRDV2 and J is TRDJ1; D unclear. The V gene's germline CDR1 is GEAIGNYY and CDR2 EKD. The CDR3 runs to 14 residues. V gave up 0 bases and J gave up 0 bases, with 7 bases separating them.

This clone was seen a few times. The chain uses TRDV1 and TRDJ1; 9 bases agree with TRDD3. Germline values: CDR1 TSWWSYY, CDR2 QGS. V shed 1 base and J 4 bases; nucleotides not matched to a gene: 28. CDR3 length: 23 residues. The CDR3 loop is CALGEHQAIPSHPRGILSDKLIF. In DNA form, the CDR3 reads TGTGCTCTTGGGGAACATCAAGCTATTCCTAGTCATCCTCGGGGGATACTAAGCGATAAACTCATCTTT.

Notes on this clone: The amino acid sequence in TCRdb belongs to a much larger clone and departs from this DNA's translation at residue 8, likely a sequencing read error; the sequence shown is translated from the DNA. The chain combines TRDV2 with TRDJ3, with 7 bases lining up with TRDD3. Germline V lookup: CDR1 GEAIGNYY, CDR2 EKD. The CDR3 is 19 amino acids. V lost 1 base and J lost 0; bases outside the gene matches: 8. CDR3 in amino acids: CACDTGGVGSSWDTRQMFF. The CDR3 DNA reads as TGTGCCTGTGACACTGGGGGAGTTGGGAGCTCCTGGGACACCCGACAGATGTTTTTC.

This clone ranks as large. J is TRDJ1 and V is TRDV1; 7 nucleotides line up with TRDD3. This CDR3 spans 19 amino acids. V was pared by 0 bases and J by 0 bases, with 13 bases of the junction left unmatched. Per the germline V gene, CDR1 is TSWWSYY and CDR2 is QGS. The CDR3 protein is CALGELGGWGPPYTDKLIF. The CDR3 nucleotides read TGTGCTCTTGGGGAACTCGGGGGCTGGGGGCCCCCGTACACCGATAAACTCATCTTT.

This clone turned up a few times. A J gene of TRDJ2 was called, though the V gene was not. The CDR3 runs to 10 residues. The CDR3 region has the DNA TGTAGTGCTTTGACAGCACAACTCTTCTTT. Translation: CSALTAQLFF.

By share of the sample, this clone is medium-sized. This chain joins TRDV1 and TRDJ1; no definite D call. The germline V and J ends were trimmed by 2 bases and 2 bases, with 15 bases remaining between them. This CDR3 is 16 amino acids long. Germline lookup yields CDR1 TSWWSYY and CDR2 QGS. This CDR3 is CALGEEAARRTDKLIF. Written as DNA, the CDR3 is TGTGCTCTTGGGGAAGAGGCGGCCCGGCGGACCGATAAACTCATCTTT.

Notes on this clone: This may arise from a read error, as a much more abundant clone is one base away. V is TRAV29/DV5 and J is TRDJ1; tentative D call: TRDD3 (6 bases). The V end was cut by 3 bases, the J end by 0 bases, with 9 bases between. This CDR3 is 13 amino acids long. CDR1 is NSMFDY, CDR2 ISSIKDK, per germline. The CDR3 nucleotides are TGTGCAGCAATGAGGGGATACACCGATAAACTCATCTTT. It encodes CAAMRGYTDKLIF.

As concerns this clone: It is likely a read error: a sequence one base away is far more abundant. The rearrangement uses TRDV1 and TRDJ2, with 8 nucleotides matching TRDD3. The CDR3 is 24 residues long. The germline V gene encodes CDR1 TSWWSYY and CDR2 QGS. The CDR3 sequence is CALGELPWISAKAYWGLWTTQLFF. The DNA for the CDR3 is TGTGCTCTTGGGGAACTCCCCTGGATTTCCGCAAAAGCCTACTGGGGGCTGTGGACAACACAACTCTTCTTT.

V usage is TRAV23/DV6 and J usage is TRDJ1; 10 nucleotides align to TRDD3. CDR1 and CDR2 from the germline V gene are NTAFDY and IRPDVSE (reference sequence). The CDR3 totals 17 residues. The CDR3 sequence is CAVVPFGTGGYTDKLIF. The CDR3 nucleotides are TGTGCCGTGGTTCCCTTCGGTACTGGGGGATACACCGATAAACTCATCTTT.

In its sample, this clone is medium-sized (0.01 to 0.1%). The V and J genes are TRDV1 and TRDJ1, with TRDD2 as a possible D gene (5 bases). Trimming shortened V by 4 bases and J by 0 bases, and 24 bases separated the two germline ends. This CDR3 contains 19 residues. Germline CDR1 reads TSWWSYY; CDR2 reads QGS. The CDR3 loop reads CALGGGPSPGVRYTDKLIF. The CDR3, as DNA: TGTGCTCTTGGGGGAGGTCCTTCTCCCGGAGTCAGGTACACCGATAAACTCATCTTT.

This clone ranks as medium-sized. The chain links TRDV1 to TRDJ1; 11 nucleotides line up with TRDD3. The CDR3 has 20 residues. CDR1 is TSWWSYY and CDR2 is QGS in the germline V gene. V was pared by 1 base and J by 1 base, with 14 bases of the junction left unmatched. The CDR3 loop is CALGEQPRRGGYGGTDKLIF. CDR3 in DNA: TGTGCTCTTGGGGAACAACCTCGCCGTGGGGGATACGGGGGCACCGATAAACTCATCTTT.

Details on this clone: The protein TCRdb lists belongs to a much larger clone and differs from this DNA's translation at residue 5, which points to a read error; the protein shown is made from the DNA. This sequence joins TRDV2 and TRDJ2; 10 bases are shared with TRDD3. J gave up 3 bases and V 3 bases, and 12 bases lay outside the gene matches. Germline V gene lookup returns CDR1 GEAIGNYY and CDR2 EKD. CDR3 length equals 18 residues. This CDR3 is CACDAGGRWGILTAQLFF. CDR3 coding DNA: TGTGCCTGTGACGCCGGGGGAAGATGGGGGATACTGACAGCACAACTCTTCTTT.